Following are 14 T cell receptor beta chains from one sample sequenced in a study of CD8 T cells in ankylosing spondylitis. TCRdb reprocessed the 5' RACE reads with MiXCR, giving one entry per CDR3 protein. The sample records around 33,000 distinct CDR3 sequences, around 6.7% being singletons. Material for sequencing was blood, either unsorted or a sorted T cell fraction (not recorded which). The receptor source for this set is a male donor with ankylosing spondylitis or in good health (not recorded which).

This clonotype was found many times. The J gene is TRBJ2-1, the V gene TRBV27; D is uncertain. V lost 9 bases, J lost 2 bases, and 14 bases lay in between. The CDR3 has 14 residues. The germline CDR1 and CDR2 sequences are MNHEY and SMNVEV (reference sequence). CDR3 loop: CASHSNSAYNEQFF. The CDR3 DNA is TGTGCCAGTCATAGCAATTCGGCCTACAATGAGCAGTTCTTC.

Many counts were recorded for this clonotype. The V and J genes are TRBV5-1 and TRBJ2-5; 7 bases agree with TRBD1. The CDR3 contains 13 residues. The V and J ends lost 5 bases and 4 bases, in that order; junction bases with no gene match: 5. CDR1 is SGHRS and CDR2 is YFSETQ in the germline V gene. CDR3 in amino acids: CASSTGARETQYF. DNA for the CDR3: TGCGCCAGCAGTACAGGGGCCAGAGAGACCCAGTACTTC.

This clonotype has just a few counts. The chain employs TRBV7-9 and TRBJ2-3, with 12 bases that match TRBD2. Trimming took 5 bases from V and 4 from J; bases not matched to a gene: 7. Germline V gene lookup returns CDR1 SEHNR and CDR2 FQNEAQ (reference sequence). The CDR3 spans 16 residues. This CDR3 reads CASSALAGGPSDTQYF. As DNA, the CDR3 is TGTGCCAGCAGCGCCCTAGCGGGAGGGCCCTCAGATACGCAGTATTTT.

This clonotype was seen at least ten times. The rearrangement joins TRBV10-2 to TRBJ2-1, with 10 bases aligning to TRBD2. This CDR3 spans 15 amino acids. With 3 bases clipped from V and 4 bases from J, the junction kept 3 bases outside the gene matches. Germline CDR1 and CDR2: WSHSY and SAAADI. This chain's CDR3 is CASSELAGPYNEQFF. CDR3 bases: TGCGCCAGCAGTGAACTAGCGGGGCCATACAATGAGCAGTTCTTC.

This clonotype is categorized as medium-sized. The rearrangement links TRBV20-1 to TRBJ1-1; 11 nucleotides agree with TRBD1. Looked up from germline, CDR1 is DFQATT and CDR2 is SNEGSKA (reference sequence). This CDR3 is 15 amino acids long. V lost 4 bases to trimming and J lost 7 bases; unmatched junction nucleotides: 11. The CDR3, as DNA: TGCAGTGCTAATATCGTGGACAGGGGGCGTGGTGAAGCTTTCTTT. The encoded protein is CSANIVDRGRGEAFF.

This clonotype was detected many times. The CDR3 nucleotides are TGCGCCAGCAGCTCCCCGGGACTAGCCGACAATGAGCAGTTCTTC. Amino acids: CASSSPGLADNEQFF. The V call is TRBV5-1, the J call TRBJ2-1; 9 bases line up with TRBD2. The CDR3 consists of 15 residues. J gave up 5 bases and V 3 bases, and 6 bases lay outside the gene matches. CDR1 and CDR2 from the germline V gene are SGHRS and YFSETQ.

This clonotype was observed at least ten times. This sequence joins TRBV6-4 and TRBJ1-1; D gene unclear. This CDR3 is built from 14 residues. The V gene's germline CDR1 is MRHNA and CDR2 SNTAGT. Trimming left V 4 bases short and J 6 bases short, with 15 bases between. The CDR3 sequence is CASSVPPDIAEAFF. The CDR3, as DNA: TGTGCCAGCAGTGTACCGCCCGATATCGCTGAAGCTTTCTTT.

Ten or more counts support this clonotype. In nucleotides, the CDR3 is TGTGCCAGCAGCCAAGGCGGGGGAGCTTCACCCCTCCACTTT. It yields the protein CASSQGGGASPLHF. V gene TRBV14 combines with J gene TRBJ1-6; possible D gene TRBD1, 5 bases. Germline assignment: CDR1 SGHDN and CDR2 FVKESK. The V and J ends lost 1 base and 9 bases respectively, with 10 bases between them. The CDR3 runs 14 residues.

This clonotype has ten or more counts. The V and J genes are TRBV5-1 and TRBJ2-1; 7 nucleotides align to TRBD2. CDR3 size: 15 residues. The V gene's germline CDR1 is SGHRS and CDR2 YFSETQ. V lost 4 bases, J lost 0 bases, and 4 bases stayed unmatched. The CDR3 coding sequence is TGCGCCAGCAGCGAAAGCGGGGCCTCCTACAATGAGCAGTTCTTC. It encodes CASSESGASYNEQFF. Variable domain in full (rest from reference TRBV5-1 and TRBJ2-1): KAGVTQTPRYLIKTRGQQVTLSCSPISGHRSVSWYQQTPGQGLQFLFEYFSETQRNKGNFPGRFSGRQFSNSRSEMNVSTLELGDSALYLCASSESGASYNEQFFGPGTRLTVL.

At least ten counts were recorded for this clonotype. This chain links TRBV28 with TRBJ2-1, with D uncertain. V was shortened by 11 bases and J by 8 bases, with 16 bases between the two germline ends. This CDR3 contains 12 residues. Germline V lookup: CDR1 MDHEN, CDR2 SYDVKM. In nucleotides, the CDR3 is TGTGCCGGGTCCGAAGGGTTGCATGAGCAGTTCTTC. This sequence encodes CAGSEGLHEQFF.

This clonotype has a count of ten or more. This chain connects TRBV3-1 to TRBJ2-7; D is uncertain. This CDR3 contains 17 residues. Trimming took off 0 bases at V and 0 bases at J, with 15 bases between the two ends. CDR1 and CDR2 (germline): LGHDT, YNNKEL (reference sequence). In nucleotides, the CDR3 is TGTGCCAGCAGCCAAGATGGTAGGGCCGCGAGCTCCTACGAGCAGTACTTC. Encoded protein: CASSQDGRAASSYEQYF.

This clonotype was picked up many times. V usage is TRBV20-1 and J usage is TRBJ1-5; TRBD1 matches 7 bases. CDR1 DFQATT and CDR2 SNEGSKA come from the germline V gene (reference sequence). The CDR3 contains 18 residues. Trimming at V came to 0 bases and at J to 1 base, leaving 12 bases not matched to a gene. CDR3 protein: CSARDRKTGVLSNQPQHF. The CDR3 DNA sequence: TGCAGTGCTAGAGATAGGAAAACAGGGGTCCTAAGCAATCAGCCCCAGCATTTT.

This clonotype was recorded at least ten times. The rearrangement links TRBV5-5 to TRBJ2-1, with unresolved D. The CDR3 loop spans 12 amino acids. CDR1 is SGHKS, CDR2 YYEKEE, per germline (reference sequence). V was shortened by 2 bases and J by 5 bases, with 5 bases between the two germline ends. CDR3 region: CASSFQNNEQFF. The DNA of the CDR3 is TGTGCCAGCAGCTTCCAAAACAATGAGCAGTTCTTC.

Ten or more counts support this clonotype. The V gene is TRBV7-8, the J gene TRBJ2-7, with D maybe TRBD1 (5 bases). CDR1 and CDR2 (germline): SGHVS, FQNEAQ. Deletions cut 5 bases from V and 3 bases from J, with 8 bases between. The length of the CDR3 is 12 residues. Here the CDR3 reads CASSTDSYEQYF. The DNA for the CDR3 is TGTGCCAGCAGCACTGACAGCTACGAGCAGTACTTC.